The 2 T cell receptor beta chains given below trace back to one sample, sequenced in a study of Tregs in tolerant kidney transplant recipients. TCRdb's table, derived via immunoSEQ multiplex PCR, lists solely in-frame clones and lacks some. The data contain 85,000 to 100,000 clones, approximately 93% of them singletons. The sample consisted of CD4+ T cells from blood, taken before the transplant. The receptors were sampled from a human donor who received a combined kidney and bone marrow transplant.

This clone was recorded once. This chain joins TRBV28 and TRBJ2-7; TRBD1 aligns across 10 bases. Germline CDR1 and CDR2: MDHEN and SYDVKM. V lost 5 bases, J lost 6 bases, and 10 bases stayed unmatched. The CDR3 loop spans 15 amino acids. In DNA form, the CDR3 reads TGTGCCAGCAGTGCATTACCGGGACAGGGGTTCGAGCAGTACTTC. Encoded protein: CASSALPGQGFEQYF.

The chain uses TRBV7-8 and TRBJ1-1; D remains ambiguous. V gave up 0 bases and J gave up 0 bases, with 8 bases separating them. This CDR3 contains 15 residues. Germline V CDR1 and CDR2: SGHVS, FQNEAQ. The CDR3 reads CASSLAGGVNTEAFF. The CDR3 DNA is TGTGCCAGCAGCTTAGCGGGCGGGGTGAACACTGAAGCTTTCTTT.